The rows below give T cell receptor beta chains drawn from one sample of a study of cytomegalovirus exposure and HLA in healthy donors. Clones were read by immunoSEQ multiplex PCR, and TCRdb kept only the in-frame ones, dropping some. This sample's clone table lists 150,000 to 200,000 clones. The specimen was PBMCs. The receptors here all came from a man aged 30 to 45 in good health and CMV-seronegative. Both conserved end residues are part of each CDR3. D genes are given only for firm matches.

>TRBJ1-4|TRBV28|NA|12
TGTGCCAGCGCAGGGAACGATGAAAAACTGTTTTTT
CASAGNDEKLFF
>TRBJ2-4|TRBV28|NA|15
TGTGCCAGCAGTTTTAGGGGAAGACAGGTGGGAGGGAGTGACTTC
CASSFRGRQVGGSDF
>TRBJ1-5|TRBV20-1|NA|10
TGCAGTGCTGGGGGGGAGCCCCAGCATTTT
CSAGGEPQHF
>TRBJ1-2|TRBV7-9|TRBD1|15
TGTGCCAGCAGCTTAAGGGTCTGGGACAGAGGAGGCTACACCTTC
CASSLRVWDRGGYTF
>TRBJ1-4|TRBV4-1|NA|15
TGCGCCAGCAGCCAAGAGGGAGGTAGTGGAGAAAAACTGTTTTTT
CASSQEGGSGEKLFF
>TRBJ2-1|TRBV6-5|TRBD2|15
TGTGCCAGCGTTAGGGAAACTAGCGGGATCAATGAGCAGTTCTTC
CASVRETSGINEQFF
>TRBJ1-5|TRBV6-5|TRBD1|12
TGTGCCACTAAGACAGGGACGCAGCCCCAGCATTTT
CATKTGTQPQHF
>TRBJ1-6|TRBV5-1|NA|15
TGCGCCAGCAGCTTGTCGGGATCGGATAATTCACCCCTCCACTTT
CASSLSGSDNSPLHF
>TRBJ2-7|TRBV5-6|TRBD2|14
TGTGCCAGCAGCTTGGGGACTAGCGGCTACGAGCAGTACTTC
CASSLGTSGYEQYF
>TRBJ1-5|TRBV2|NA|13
TGTGCCAGCAAGGGAGGTTGGGTTCAGCCCCAGCATTTT
CASKGGWVQPQHF
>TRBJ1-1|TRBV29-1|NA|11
TGCAGCGGGGCAGTAGGCACTGAAGCTTTCTTT
CSGAVGTEAFF
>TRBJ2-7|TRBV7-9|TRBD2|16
TGTGCCAGCAGCCTAACTTCAGGGACTAGGTCTTTCGAGCAGTACTTC
CASSLTSGTRSFEQYF
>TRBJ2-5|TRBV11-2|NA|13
TGTGCCAGCAGCCCGGGGATCAAAGAGACCCAGTACTTC
CASSPGIKETQYF
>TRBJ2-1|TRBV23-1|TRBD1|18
TGCGCCAGCAGTCAATCGACCGGACAGGGGAGCTCCTACAATGAGCAGTTCTTC
CASSQSTGQGSSYNEQFF
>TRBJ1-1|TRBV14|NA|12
TGTGCCAGCAGCCAAGTATCCACTGAAGCTTTCTTT
CASSQVSTEAFF
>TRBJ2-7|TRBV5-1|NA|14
TGCGCCAGCAGCTTGGCCGCGACAGATAGCGAGCAGTACTTC
CASSLAATDSEQYF
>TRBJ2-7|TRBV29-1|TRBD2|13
TGCAGCGCCGCGGGAGGAGCTTACTACGAGCAGTACTTC
CSAAGGAYYEQYF
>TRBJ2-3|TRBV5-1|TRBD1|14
TGCGCCAGCAGCTTTTCGACAGGGCCAGATACGCAGTATTTT
CASSFSTGPDTQYF
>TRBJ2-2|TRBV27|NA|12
TGTGCCAGCAGCCACAGGGAGGGGGAGCTGTTTTTT
CASSHREGELFF
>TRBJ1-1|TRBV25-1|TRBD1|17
TGTGCCAGCAGTAGATACTCCGGGACAGACTTGAACACTGAAGCTTTCTTT
CASSRYSGTDLNTEAFF
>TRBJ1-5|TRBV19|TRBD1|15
TGTGCCACCGAAATGGGCCAGGGGGCAGTTCAGCCCCAGCATTTT
CATEMGQGAVQPQHF
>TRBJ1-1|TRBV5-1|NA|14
TGCGCCAGCAGCCTATGGACAGCGGACACTGAAGCTTTCTTT
CASSLWTADTEAFF
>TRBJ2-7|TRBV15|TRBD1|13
TGTGCCACCAGACAGGGGGTGGACTACGAGCAGTACTTC
CATRQGVDYEQYF
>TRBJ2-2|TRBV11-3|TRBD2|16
TGTGCCAGCAGCCTGCCGGGACTAGAAGCCACCGGGGAGCTGTTTTTT
CASSLPGLEATGELFF
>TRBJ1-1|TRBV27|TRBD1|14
TGTGCCAGCAGTTTGTCCCCAGGGGGCGCATACGCTTTCTTT
CASSLSPGGAYAFF
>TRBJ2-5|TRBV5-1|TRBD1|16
TGCGCCAGCAGCTGGAGTGGGACAGGGGGAGGAGAGACCCAGTACTTC
CASSWSGTGGGETQYF
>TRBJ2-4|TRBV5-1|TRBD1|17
TGCGCCAGCAGCTCGGAGACAGGGTACTTTCCCAAAAACATTCAGTACTTC
CASSSETGYFPKNIQYF
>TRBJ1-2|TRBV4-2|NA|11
TGTGCCAGCAGCCAAGATAGTGGCTACACCTTC
CASSQDSGYTF
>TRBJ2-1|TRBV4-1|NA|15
TGCGCCAGCAGCCCAACAACCGGGGTCTACAATGAGCAGTTCTTC
CASSPTTGVYNEQFF